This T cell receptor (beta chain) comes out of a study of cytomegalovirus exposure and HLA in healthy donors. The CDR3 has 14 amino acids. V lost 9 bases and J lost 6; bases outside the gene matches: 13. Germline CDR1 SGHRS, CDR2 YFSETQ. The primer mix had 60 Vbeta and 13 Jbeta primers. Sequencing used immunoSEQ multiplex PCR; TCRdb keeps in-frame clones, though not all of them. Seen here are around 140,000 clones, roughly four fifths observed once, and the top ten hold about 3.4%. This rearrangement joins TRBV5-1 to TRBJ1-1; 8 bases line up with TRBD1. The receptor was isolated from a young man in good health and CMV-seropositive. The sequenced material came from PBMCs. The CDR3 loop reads CATGTGGQVAEAFF. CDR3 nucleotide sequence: TGCGCCACAGGAACAGGGGGGCAGGTGGCTGAAGCTTTCTTT.